These T cell receptor beta chains were read from a single sample in a study of T cell repertoires in cytomegalovirus infection. TCRdb called the reads again in MiXCR, with one record for every CDR3 protein. The sample carries a few hundred thousand distinct CDR3 sequences, roughly 10% recorded once. The sample comprised PBMCs. These receptors all come from a human donor in good health (CMV status not recorded). Some clones in this sample may be carry-over from other donors' samples. CDR3s include the opening cysteine and the closing phenylalanine or tryptophan. A D gene is named only where the DNA matches it firmly. Where a row states a size, it is once, few, many or the class of an expanded clone; other rows omit it.

D gene: NA
clone size: few
V gene: TRBV28
CDR3 length: 15
J gene: TRBJ1-4
CDR3 DNA: TGTGCCAGCAGTCGAGACCAGGGGCGTGTTGAAAAACTGTTTTTT
CDR3 protein: CASSRDQGRVEKLFF

D gene: TRBD1
clone size: many
V gene: TRBV6-2/TRBV6-3
CDR3 length: 14
J gene: TRBJ1-1
CDR3 DNA: TGTGCCAGCAGAAGACGACAGGGTAACACTGAAGCTTTCTTT
CDR3 protein: CASRRRQGNTEAFF

D gene: NA
clone size: many
V gene: TRBV4-1
CDR3 length: 14
J gene: TRBJ1-1
CDR3 DNA: TGCGCCAGCAGCCAAGATTCGGGCAGGACTGAAGCTTTCTTT
CDR3 protein: CASSQDSGRTEAFF

D gene: TRBD1
clone size: NA
V gene: TRBV19
CDR3 length: 14
J gene: TRBJ1-1
CDR3 DNA: TGTGCCAGTCGTCCCACGGACAGGGTTCCTGAAGCTTTCTTT
CDR3 protein: CASRPTDRVPEAFF

D gene: NA
clone size: many
V gene: TRBV28
CDR3 length: 15
J gene: TRBJ1-3
CDR3 DNA: TGTGCCAGCAGTACTAGGGCTCCTACTGGAAACACCATATATTTT
CDR3 protein: CASSTRAPTGNTIYF

D gene: NA
clone size: few
V gene: TRBV28
CDR3 length: 13
J gene: TRBJ2-1
CDR3 DNA: TGTGCCAGCAGTTTACCTCCGGGACCAGAGCAGTTCTTC
CDR3 protein: CASSLPPGPEQFF

D gene: NA
clone size: few
V gene: TRBV6-2/TRBV6-3
CDR3 length: 14
J gene: TRBJ1-3
CDR3 DNA: TGTGCCAGCAGTTACTCCGACAGAAGGAACACCATATATTTT
CDR3 protein: CASSYSDRRNTIYF

D gene: NA
clone size: many
V gene: TRBV7-2
CDR3 length: 15
J gene: TRBJ2-1
CDR3 DNA: TGTGCCAGCAGGGGAGACTACCCCTCCTACAATGAGCAGTTCTTC
CDR3 protein: CASRGDYPSYNEQFF

D gene: NA
clone size: many
V gene: TRBV7-9
CDR3 length: 14
J gene: TRBJ1-5
CDR3 DNA: TGTGCCAGCAGCTTACTCAGCATGAATCAGCCCCAGCATTTT
CDR3 protein: CASSLLSMNQPQHF

D gene: NA
clone size: NA
V gene: TRBV6-6
CDR3 length: 15
J gene: TRBJ1-1
CDR3 DNA: TGTGCCAGCAGTTACTCACCTGACAAGAACACTGAAGCTTTCTTT
CDR3 protein: CASSYSPDKNTEAFF

D gene: NA
clone size: few
V gene: TRBV7-9
CDR3 length: 16
J gene: TRBJ1-1
CDR3 DNA: TGTGCCAGCAGCTCAAGTCGGACATCAGGGAACACTGAAGCTTTCTTT
CDR3 protein: CASSSSRTSGNTEAFF